Given below is one TCR beta chain in context. A single count supports this clonotype. Its antigen specificity is not known. There are no base qualities to consult, and no much larger clone falls within one base. One read is thin evidence. The data were taken from a study of CD8 T cells in Susac syndrome (dated by TCRdb to about 2019). In the study overall: The study used repertoire sequencing to test whether antigen drove CD8+ T cell activation and differentiation in Susac syndrome.

RNA was extracted using the RNeasy kit, and roughly 0.45 to 1 microgram was reverse transcribed with random hexamers. The immunoSEQ multiplex PCR assay, which covers 54 Vbeta and 13 Jbeta segments, was used to amplify TCR beta CDR3 regions. PCR amplification bias was corrected by using a synthetic template baseline for primer optimization and computational correction. As for how the authors treated the data: Only productive sequences were kept, with reads annotated to V, D and J genes according to IMGT and analyzed in immunoSEQ Analyzer. Clonality was calculated as one minus the Shannon entropy normalized by log2 of the number of productive unique sequences. Public and private clones were assessed among the 100 most prevalent clones of each patient and control. Clones were defined as Susac-specific if absent from the healthy and MS cohorts, from roughly 1,100 published viral clones and from other ImmuneACCESS disease sequences. TCRdb trimmed public reads at Q25 via fastp, called clones via MiXCR and kept in-frame beta chains. Rows with one shared CDR3 protein collapse into an entry with the most common genes and DNA. The V and J calls reflect TCRdb's pipeline rather than the authors' work. The sample data list approximately 170,000 distinct CDR3 sequences, and 92% of these were observed just once. Roughly 0.08% of the sample belongs to the ten largest clones.

Trimming accounts for 6 bases at V and 6 bases at J, while the number of junction bases matched to no gene is 12. CDR1 and CDR2 are drawn from the germline V gene: SNHLY, FYNNEI. The CDR3 measures 15 amino acids from cysteine to phenylalanine. The read is trimmed to its CDR3 DNA, 45 bases read in frame from base 1. Peripheral blood CD8+ and CD4+ T cells from healthy donors, Susac syndrome patients and multiple sclerosis patients were profiled using high-throughput TCR beta sequencing. Healthy donors were age- and sex-matched controls. Bulk CD8+ and CD4+ T cells were purified by magnetic negative isolation, while CD8+ TEMRA cells were enriched using FACS. Blood was drawn into EDTA tubes, processed within 24 hours, and PBMCs were isolated by density gradient centrifugation. PBMCs intended for TCR sequencing were cryopreserved in liquid nitrogen and thawed later in a water bath at 37 degrees C. Purity of sorted or isolated CD4+, CD8+ and CD8+ TEMRA cells was at least 90%.

The full study reports these points: The number of individuals in the TCR sequencing and HLA analysis was recognized as being relatively small.

The rearranged segments are TRBV2 and TRBJ2-5; 8 nucleotides in the junction match TRBD2. The clonotype originates from a human donor in good health. Sequencing used CD4+ T cells from PBMCs. The nucleotide sequence is TGTGCCAGCAGCTTCCGGACTAGCCCTAGCCAGACCCAGTACTTC. It specifies CASSFRTSPSQTQYF.